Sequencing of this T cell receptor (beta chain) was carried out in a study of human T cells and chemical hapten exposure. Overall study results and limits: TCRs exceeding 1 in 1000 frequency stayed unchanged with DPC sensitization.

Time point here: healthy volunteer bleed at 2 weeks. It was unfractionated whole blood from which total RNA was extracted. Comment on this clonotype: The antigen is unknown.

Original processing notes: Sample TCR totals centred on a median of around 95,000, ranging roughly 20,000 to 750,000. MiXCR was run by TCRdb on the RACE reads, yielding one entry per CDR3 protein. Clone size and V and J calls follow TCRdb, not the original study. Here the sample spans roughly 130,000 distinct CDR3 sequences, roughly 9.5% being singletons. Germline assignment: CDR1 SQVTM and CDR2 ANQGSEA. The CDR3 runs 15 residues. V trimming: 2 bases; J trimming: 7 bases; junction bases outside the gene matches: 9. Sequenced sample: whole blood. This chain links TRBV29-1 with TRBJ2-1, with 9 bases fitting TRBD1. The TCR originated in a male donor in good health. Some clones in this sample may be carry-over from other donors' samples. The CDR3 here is CSVELTGTGSNEQFF. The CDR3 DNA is TGCAGCGTTGAACTAACCGGGACAGGGTCTAATGAGCAGTTCTTC.